Following are 24 T cell receptor beta chains from one sample sequenced in a study of identical twins (dated by TCRdb to about 2016). Library generation was performed with 5' RACE. Sequencer: Illumina HiSeq 2000. TCRdb itself trimmed the public reads at Q25 with fastp, ran MiXCR and retained productive beta chains. Every distinct CDR3 protein forms one entry, paired with its most common genes and DNA. The sample has 700,000 or so distinct CDR3 sequences on record, about 9.4% of them singletons. More than 0.75% of the sample is held by the ten biggest clonotypes. The same sample was also studied in work on yellow fever vaccine responses in identical twins.

Sequencing used PBMCs. The receptors come from a young woman in good health.

Of note for this clonotype: Sequence at one end of the junction differs from germline and may be a read error. This chain joins TRBV7-2 and TRBJ2-1, with 8 bases matching TRBD1. The germline CDR1 and CDR2 sequences are SGHTA and FQGNSA. This CDR3 has 15 residues. The DNA for the CDR3 is TGTGCCAGCAGCGTAGCAGGGGGCCAGTCTAATGAGCAGTTCTTC. Translated, it gives CASSVAGGQSNEQFF.

The chain links TRBV29-1 to TRBJ1-1; D is perhaps TRBD1 (5 bases). The CDR3 is made up of 13 amino acids. The ends were cut back, 4 bases at V and 1 base at J, with 10 bases in the middle. The germline CDR1 and CDR2 sequences are SQVTM and ANQGSEA. The CDR3 nucleotides read TGCAGCGTTGGGTTTGGGGGGAACACTGAAGCTTTCTTT. Translation gives CSVGFGGNTEAFF. Based on the CDR3 plus reference TRBV29-1 and TRBJ1-1, the full variable domain is SAVISQKPSRDICQRGTSLTIQCQVDSQVTMMFWYRQQPGQSLTLIATANQGSEATYESGFVIDKFPISRPNLTFSTLTVSNMSPEDSSIYLCSVGFGGNTEAFFGQGTRLTVV.

V gene TRBV20-1 combines with J gene TRBJ1-1, with D hard to call. CDR1 and CDR2 from the germline V gene are DFQATT and SNEGSKA (reference sequence). The CDR3 has 11 amino acids. V lost 5 bases and J lost 6, with 10 bases in between. The CDR3 loop is CSAGHGAEAFF. The CDR3 nucleotides are TGCAGTGCTGGCCATGGGGCTGAAGCTTTCTTT.

This clonotype was seen at least ten times. The V gene is TRBV20-1, the J gene TRBJ2-7; TRBD2 matches at 10 bases. Unmatched junction bases numbered 5, after V lost 3 bases and J lost 3 bases. The germline V gene has CDR1 DFQATT and CDR2 SNEGSKA (reference sequence). CDR3 length: 14 residues. The CDR3 DNA sequence: TGCAGTGCTAGTCCAGCGGGGGGGCGCTACGAGCAGTACTTC. This gives the protein CSASPAGGRYEQYF.

This clonotype was counted at least ten times. The chain has TRBV12-3 or TRBV12-4 and TRBJ2-3; 7 positions agree with TRBD2. The CDR3 spans 15 residues. With V trimmed by 5 bases and J by 2 bases, 7 bases remained unmatched. This CDR3 is CASSPGGGTTDTQYF. The CDR3, as DNA: TGTGCCAGCAGTCCGGGCGGGGGAACCACAGATACGCAGTATTTT.

The chain joins TRBV20-1 to TRBJ2-3, with 10 bases lining up with TRBD2. The V gene end was trimmed by 3 bases and the J gene end by 5 bases; junction bases not matched to a gene: 8. This CDR3 is 15 amino acids long. CDR1 and CDR2 (germline): DFQATT, SNEGSKA (reference sequence). The CDR3 sequence: CSARPLAGDLDTQYF. The CDR3 DNA reads TGCAGTGCTAGGCCCCTAGCGGGAGACCTAGATACGCAGTATTTT.

The V and J genes are TRBV6-4 and TRBJ2-1; 10 bases map to TRBD2. Germline CDR1 is MRHNA and CDR2 is SNTAGT. V shed 9 bases, J shed 7 bases, and the junction held 9 bases outside the gene matches. The CDR3 consists of 14 residues. CDR3 sequence reads: CASRPSGSWNEQFF. The CDR3 region has the DNA TGTGCCAGTCGACCTAGCGGGAGCTGGAATGAGCAGTTCTTC.

This chain joins TRBV15 and TRBJ2-1; 10 bases fit TRBD2. Germline CDR1 and CDR2: LNHNV and YYDKDF (reference sequence). V lost 1 base, J lost 0 bases, and 9 bases stayed unmatched. This CDR3 is 19 amino acids long. This CDR3 is CATSRVALAGSSSYNEQFF. The CDR3 DNA reads TGTGCCACCAGCAGAGTGGCACTAGCGGGGTCGAGCTCCTACAATGAGCAGTTCTTC.

The V call is TRBV14, the J call TRBJ1-5; TRBD1 is a possible D gene (5 bases). The CDR3 consists of 15 residues. The germline CDR1 and CDR2 sequences are SGHDN and FVKESK. V lost 1 base, J lost 3 bases, and 10 bases lay in between. The CDR3 region has the DNA TGTGCCAGCAGCCAAGGCCAGGGCCACAATCAGCCCCAGCATTTT. This gives the protein CASSQGQGHNQPQHF.

The rearrangement joins TRBV12-3 or TRBV12-4 to TRBJ2-6; D is unclear. This CDR3 comprises 18 residues. CDR3 amino acids: CTRSLGSGTFSGANVLTF. CDR3 coding DNA: TGTACCCGCAGTTTAGGTTCAGGAACTTTCTCTGGGGCCAACGTCCTGACTTTC.

The chain links TRBV20-1 to TRBJ1-4; D is perhaps TRBD1 (5 bases). There are 13 residues in the CDR3. CDR1 is DFQATT and CDR2 is SNEGSKA in the germline V gene (reference sequence). The CDR3 here is CSVPGGSNEKLFF. The CDR3 DNA follows: TGCAGCGTACCTGGGGGGAGTAATGAAAAACTGTTTTTT.

The chain employs TRBV6-2 or TRBV6-3 and TRBJ1-2; the D gene is possibly TRBD1 (6 bases). The V and J ends lost 6 bases and 4 bases respectively, with 15 bases between them. This CDR3 comprises 14 residues. Per the germline V gene, CDR1 is MNHEY and CDR2 is SVGEGT. For the CDR3, the DNA is TGTGCCAGCAGACCCGGGACACCTGTCTATGGCTACACCTTC. Translating it yields CASRPGTPVYGYTF.

This clonotype was recorded a few times. CDR3 coding DNA: TGTGCCAGCAGTGGACAGGGTCTCTCCTACAATGAGCAGTTCTTC. It translates to CASSGQGLSYNEQFF. V usage is TRBV2 and J usage is TRBJ2-1, with TRBD1 identical over 7 bases. The CDR3 loop spans 15 amino acids. J lost 0 bases, V lost 4 bases, and 3 bases had no gene match. Germline CDR1 reads SNHLY; CDR2 reads FYNNEI.

This clonotype was observed a handful of times. The chain is built from TRBV7-9 and TRBJ2-3, with D unresolved. CDR1 and CDR2 (germline): SEHNR, FQNEAQ (reference sequence). This CDR3 comprises 15 residues. The ends were cut back, 1 base at V and 0 bases at J, with 8 bases in the middle. The CDR3 sequence is CASSLVGISTDTQYF. The CDR3 nucleotides are TGTGCCAGCAGCTTAGTGGGCATCAGCACAGATACGCAGTATTTT.

In this sample, this clonotype turned up a few times. The chain links TRBV10-3 to TRBJ2-1; D unclear. In germline, CDR1 is ENHRY, CDR2 SYGVKD. The CDR3 is 12 residues long. Trimming pared 0 bases from V and 15 bases from J, leaving 12 bases between. The CDR3, as DNA: TGTGCCATCAGTGAGTCCGCCGCCCTGCCGTTCTTC. Amino acid sequence: CAISESAALPFF.

This clonotype was detected a few times. This chain uses TRBV30 with TRBJ1-6; 8 bases match TRBD1. This CDR3 contains 13 residues. Germline-derived CDR1 and CDR2 are GTSNPN and SVGIG (reference sequence). V shed 3 bases, J shed 7 bases, and the junction held 2 bases outside the gene matches. The CDR3 sequence: CAWRRQGNSPLHF. For the CDR3, the DNA is TGTGCCTGGAGGAGACAGGGGAATTCACCCCTCCACTTT.

The CDR3 DNA reads as TGTGCCACCAGCAGAGGAGGGAGGGTGGGTCACAATGAGCAGTTCTTC. Protein sequence: CATSRGGRVGHNEQFF. The chain recombines TRBV15 with TRBJ2-1; 7 bases fit TRBD2. In germline, CDR1 is LNHNV, CDR2 YYDKDF (reference sequence). This CDR3 is 16 amino acids long. V shed 1 base, J shed 5 bases, and the junction held 8 bases outside the gene matches.

There are a few counts of this clonotype. This chain connects TRBV4-1 to TRBJ2-1; TRBD2 is a possible D gene (6 bases). Germline loops: CDR1 MGHRA, CDR2 YSYEKL. Deletions cut 5 bases from V and 2 bases from J, with 13 bases between. The CDR3 runs 15 residues. CDR3 DNA sequence: TGCGCCAGCAGCACCGGGACTGCGACCTACAATGAGCAGTTCTTC. It encodes CASSTGTATYNEQFF.

The chain couples TRBV20-1 to TRBJ1-4, with D hard to call. The germline V gene encodes CDR1 DFQATT and CDR2 SNEGSKA (reference sequence). The CDR3 length is 14 residues. V was cut by 5 bases and J by 8 bases, with 18 bases left in between. The DNA of the CDR3 is TGCAGTGCTTCTGGGAGGAGGGTGTCGGAAAAACTGTTTTTT. It translates to CSASGRRVSEKLFF.

This clonotype was seen many times. The germline gene is not matched at one end of the junction; a read error may be the cause. The J gene is TRBJ1-5, the V gene TRBV3-1; TRBD1 matches at 9 bases. The CDR3 is 15 residues long. Germline CDR1 reads LGHDT; CDR2 reads YNNKEL (reference sequence). CDR3 sequence reads: CASSQGTGFNQPQHF. The CDR3 DNA is TGCGCCAGCAGCCAGGGGACAGGGTTCAATCAGCCCCAGCATTTT.

This clonotype was found many times. This chain links TRBV15 with TRBJ2-3, with no clear D. The CDR3 spans 12 residues. The germline gives CDR1 LNHNV, CDR2 YYDKDF (reference sequence). Trimming cost V 0 bases and J 6 bases, with 4 bases left between them. This chain's CDR3 is CATSRDEDTQYF. CDR3 nucleotide sequence: TGTGCCACCAGCAGAGATGAGGATACGCAGTATTTT.

This clonotype was counted a few times. This chain uses TRBV28 with TRBJ2-3; TRBD1 is a possible D gene (6 bases). V dropped 5 bases and J dropped 2 bases, with 17 bases sitting between them. There are 16 residues in the CDR3. The germline gives CDR1 MDHEN, CDR2 SYDVKM. CDR3 DNA sequence: TGTGCCAGCAGTACCGCGCGCAGGGGCTACACAGATACGCAGTATTTT. Residues: CASSTARRGYTDTQYF.

This clonotype came up many times. The genes are TRBV4-2 and TRBJ2-1; D gene uncertain. There are 15 residues in the CDR3. V lost 0 bases to trimming and J lost 10 bases, with 16 bases between them. Germline lookup yields CDR1 LGHNA and CDR2 YNFKEQ. The CDR3 region is CASSQDGSTVGEQFF. In DNA, the CDR3 is TGTGCCAGCAGCCAAGATGGTAGCACCGTTGGGGAGCAGTTCTTC.

This clonotype was detected only a few times. The rearrangement joins TRBV18 to TRBJ2-7; weak D call: TRBD2 (6 bases). The V and J ends lost 3 bases and 6 bases respectively, with 15 bases between them. This CDR3 is 14 amino acids long. Germline loops: CDR1 KGHSH, CDR2 LQKENI. The CDR3 sequence is CASSPRRSEGEQYF. CDR3 nucleotide sequence: TGTGCCAGCTCACCGAGGCGCTCGGAGGGCGAGCAGTACTTC.